A single T cell receptor beta chain is shown here with its context. What it binds is unknown. Each CDR3 protein is one row after TCRdb ran MiXCR on the reads. This sample has about 920,000 distinct CDR3 sequences, with roughly 30% found just once. This specimen comes from a study of T cell repertoires in cytomegalovirus infection. V lost 2 bases and J lost 10, with 6 bases in between. Germline values: CDR1 LNHDA, CDR2 SQIVND (reference sequence). The CDR3 sequence is 12 residues long. Study observations and caveats: The ex vivo response was dominated by HLA-C-restricted CMV-specific TCR beta clonotypes.

This rearrangement joins TRBV19 to TRBJ1-6; D is unresolved. This TCR was recovered from a human donor in good health (CMV status not recorded). Some clones in this sample may be carry-over from other donors' samples. Sequenced material: cultured CD8+ T cells from PBMCs, taken from culture after CMV antigen stimulation. CDR3: CASSIIGSPLHF. In DNA form, the CDR3 reads TGTGCCAGTAGTATAATCGGCTCACCCCTCCACTTT.